The clone carrying this T cell receptor beta chain was detected once. Its antigen is as yet unknown. Time point noted: baseline, week 1 (first vaccination visit). Noted treatment: pre-vaccination baseline after standard-of-care therapy. The data originate from a study of a mutant IDH1 vaccine in newly diagnosed glioma. Study-level information: The earlier regimen, radiotherapy, temozolomide, or both, was most often both.

Sequencing was performed with immunoSEQ multiplex PCR; in TCRdb, only in-frame clones are kept and a portion is missing. The table records roughly 38,000 clones, 60% to 80% of them present only once. Overall study findings and caveats: The occurrence of vaccine-induced immune responses was seen in 93.3% of patients.

The CDR3 extends over 13 amino acids. Germline CDR1 reads SGDLS; CDR2 reads YYNGEE. Between the trimmed V and J ends, which lost 0 bases and 4 bases, there was a span of 7 bases. The chain combines TRBV9 with TRBJ1-2; D call uncertain. The sequence came from a man aged 40-49 years with glioma. Some clones in this sample may be carry-over from other donors' samples. Source: PBMCs, taken from a glioma patient treated with radiotherapy, temozolomide or both. The CDR3 loop is CASSVDEGYGYTF. CDR3 DNA sequence: TGTGCCAGCAGCGTAGACGAGGGCTATGGCTACACCTTC.